A selection of T cell receptor beta chains follows, all from one sample in a study of blood T cell repertoires in COVID-19. Using immunoSEQ multiplex PCR, the repertoire was profiled, and TCRdb retains in-frame clones only, with some absent. The data hold 150,000 to 200,000 clones, with 80% to 90% observed a single time. Specimen: PBMCs or T cells enriched from blood (not recorded which). Receptor source: a man in his fifties who had recovered from COVID-19. CDR3s include the opening cysteine and the closing phenylalanine or tryptophan. A D gene is named only where the DNA matches it firmly. The listing skips clone size in some rows; elsewhere it reads once, few, many or a size class.

>TRBV10-3|15|.|TRBD2|TRBJ2-4
TGTGCCATCAGTGACGACGGGGGGGCGGAAAACATTCAGTACTTC
CAISDDGGAENIQYF
>TRBV27|17|.|.|TRBJ1-5
TGTGCCAGCAGTTTAAATCCTCCAGGGGACGGCAATCAGCCCCAGCATTTT
CASSLNPPGDGNQPQHF
>TRBV4-1|15|.|TRBD1|TRBJ1-6
TGCGCCAGCAGTCAATTTCCACAGGGGGCTTCACCCCTCCACTTT
CASSQFPQGASPLHF
>TRBV27|13|.|TRBD2|TRBJ2-1
TGTGCCAGCAGGATAGCGGGGGGGGGTGAGCAGTTCTTC
CASRIAGGGEQFF
>TRBV28|15|many|TRBD2|TRBJ2-1
TGTGCCAGCAGTGTCGGGGGGAGGGTGTACAATGAGCAGTTCTTC
CASSVGGRVYNEQFF
>TRBV29-1|13|.|.|TRBJ2-5
TGCAGCGTTGAAGATCTTCCGGGGGAGACCCAGTACTTC
CSVEDLPGETQYF
>TRBV15|15|.|.|TRBJ2-5
TGTGCCACCAGCCATGGGGGGGGCGCGACAGAGACCCAGTACTTC
CATSHGGGATETQYF
>TRBV3-1/TRBV3-2|17|.|TRBD2|TRBJ2-5
TGTGCCAGCAGCCAAGCGACTAGCGGGGGGCTTAGGGGGACCCAGTACTTC
CASSQATSGGLRGTQYF
>TRBV5-1|15|.|.|TRBJ2-7
TGCGCCAGCAGCTTGGTGTCAGGGGTAGGTTCCGAGCAGTACTTC
CASSLVSGVGSEQYF
>TRBV12-3/TRBV12-4|13|.|.|TRBJ1-1
TGTGCCAGCAGTTTAGTGCGTCCCGGTGAAGCTTTCTTT
CASSLVRPGEAFF
>TRBV12-5|18|.|.|TRBJ2-5
TGTGCTAGTGGTTTGGCCCCTCAAGACAGGTCTGGTCTTGAGACCCAGTACTTC
CASGLAPQDRSGLETQYF
>TRBV18|15|.|TRBD1|TRBJ1-5
TGTGCCAGCTCACCAGAGGGGACAGTCAATCAGCCCCAGCATTTT
CASSPEGTVNQPQHF
>TRBV6-5|14|.|.|TRBJ2-3
TGTGCCAGCAGTTTGACTAGTCGCACAGATACGCAGTATTTT
CASSLTSRTDTQYF
>TRBV18|14|few|TRBD1|TRBJ2-1
TGTGCCAGCTCACCAGGACAGGCGTACAATGAGCAGTTCTTC
CASSPGQAYNEQFF
>TRBV19|15|.|.|TRBJ1-2
TGTGCCAGTAGTACCACCCACAGGGTCCCCTATGGCTACACCTTC
CASSTTHRVPYGYTF
>TRBV7-9|16|.|.|TRBJ2-3
TGTGCCAGCAGCCTCCCCTGGTCGCAGGGGTCAGATACGCAGTATTTT
CASSLPWSQGSDTQYF
>TRBV28|15|.|.|TRBJ2-5
TGTGCCAGCAGTCCAATCCGGGGTAACCAAGAGACCCAGTACTTC
CASSPIRGNQETQYF
>TRBV7-2|14|.|TRBD1|TRBJ1-5
TGTGCCAGCAGCTTCGGACAGGGTGGCCAGCCCCAGCATTTT
CASSFGQGGQPQHF
>TRBV7-9|14|.|TRBD1|TRBJ2-7
TGTGCCAGCAGCGGACAGGGGGCGCTGAACGAGCAGTACTTC
CASSGQGALNEQYF
>TRBV6-1|15|.|TRBD1|TRBJ1-5
TGTGCCAGCAGTGACGGACAGGGAGGCAATCAGCCCCAGCATTTT
CASSDGQGGNQPQHF
>TRBV7-9|11|once|TRBD1|TRBJ2-1
TGTGCCAGCAGCGTACAGGGGGTACGGTTCTTC
CASSVQGVRFF
>TRBV9|14|.|TRBD1|TRBJ1-2
TGTGCCAGCAGCGCCCCCAGGGGGGACTATGGCTACACCTTC
CASSAPRGDYGYTF
>TRBV12-5|13|.|TRBD1|TRBJ1-2
TGTGCTAGTGGTTCCACAGGGGGCTATGGCTACACCTTC
CASGSTGGYGYTF
>TRBV7-6|14|.|.|TRBJ1-1
TGTGCCAGCAGCATGGGACACGCGAACACTGAAGCTTTCTTT
CASSMGHANTEAFF
>TRBV2|14|.|TRBD1|TRBJ2-7
TGTGCCAGCAGCCAACAGGGGTTTACCTACGAGCAGTACTTC
CASSQQGFTYEQYF
>TRBV27|15|.|.|TRBJ2-7
TGTGCCAGCAGTTTATCTGCAGGCTTACCCTACGAGCAGTACTTC
CASSLSAGLPYEQYF
>TRBV11-2|18|.|TRBD2|TRBJ2-2
TGTGCCAGCAGCTTTGTACAATTGAGCGGGGGGGCCTCCGGGGAGCTGTTTTTT
CASSFVQLSGGASGELFF
>TRBV3-1/TRBV3-2|14|once|.|TRBJ1-4
TGTGCCAGCAGCGGGGGGTGGAACAGTGAAAAACTGTTTTTT
CASSGGWNSEKLFF
>TRBV7-7|15|.|.|TRBJ2-2
TGTGCTAGCAGCGCGATGCCCCACCGTGGCGGGGAGCTGTTTTTT
CASSAMPHRGGELFF
>TRBV4-2|16|.|TRBD2|TRBJ2-1
TGTGCCAGCAGCCAAGAAATAGCGGGGGCCAGTGGTGAGCAGTTCTTC
CASSQEIAGASGEQFF
>TRBV6-5|13|.|.|TRBJ1-2
TGTGCCAGCACCTCGGCCCAGGGCGCTGGCTACACCTTC
CASTSAQGAGYTF
>TRBV29-1|14|.|TRBD1|TRBJ1-2
TGCAGCGTTCTAGTGTCCGGACAGGGGCTTGGCTACACCTTC
CSVLVSGQGLGYTF
>TRBV7-6|17|.|TRBD2|TRBJ2-6
TGTGCCAGCAGCTTAGGCGGGGGGACATCTGGGGCCAACGTCCTGACTTTC
CASSLGGGTSGANVLTF
>TRBV11-1|16|.|TRBD1|TRBJ1-1
TGTGCCAGCAGCTATGCCAAGGGACAGGGAGTCACTGAAGCTTTCTTT
CASSYAKGQGVTEAFF
>TRBV3-1/TRBV3-2|14|.|.|TRBJ1-6
TGTGCCAGCAGCCAAGCCACAGGGTTTTCACCCCTCCACTTT
CASSQATGFSPLHF
>TRBV19|16|.|.|TRBJ1-5
TGTGCCAGTAGTATAGGTTCAGGAATGAGCAATCAGCCCCAGCATTTT
CASSIGSGMSNQPQHF
>TRBV5-1|15|.|TRBD2|TRBJ2-1
TGCGCCAGCAGCCCGGGGGCAGGACTAGCGGGGGAGCAGTTCTTC
CASSPGAGLAGEQFF
>TRBV5-1|19|.|TRBD1|TRBJ1-6
TGCGCCAGCAGCTCGCGCTTTACCGGGACAGGGGACCTTCCTTCACCCCTCCACTTT
CASSSRFTGTGDLPSPLHF
>TRBV7-3|15|.|.|TRBJ1-5
TGTGCCAGCAGCTTAAAGGTCGGGAGCAATCAGCCCCAGCATTTT
CASSLKVGSNQPQHF
>TRBV5-4|15|.|TRBD1|TRBJ2-1
TGTGCCAGCAGCCGCAGACAGGGGGGATACAATGAGCAGTTCTTC
CASSRRQGGYNEQFF
>TRBV30|13|.|.|TRBJ2-7
TGTGCCTGGACCCGGGAAGACCTCTACGAGCAGTACTTC
CAWTREDLYEQYF
>TRBV10-2|12|once|.|TRBJ1-1
TGCGCCAGCAGTGAGGAGTACACTGAAGCTTTCTTT
CASSEEYTEAFF
>TRBV7-9|13|once|.|TRBJ1-1
TGTGCCAGCAGCGGGGGACAAAACACTGAAGCTTTCTTT
CASSGGQNTEAFF
>TRBV29-1|13|.|.|TRBJ2-7
TGCAGCGTTAAACAGGGCCTAGGCTACGAGCAGTACTTC
CSVKQGLGYEQYF
>TRBV30|12|.|TRBD2|TRBJ2-1
TGTGCCTGGACGGGGGGTGACAATGAGCAGTTCTTC
CAWTGGDNEQFF
>TRBV15|14|.|TRBD1|TRBJ1-4
TGTGCCAGCACGCTGGGACAGGGAGGTGAAAAACTGTTTTTT
CASTLGQGGEKLFF